These 16 T cell receptor beta chains share one sample of origin, sequenced in a study of cytomegalovirus exposure and HLA in healthy donors. Measured with immunoSEQ multiplex PCR; TCRdb has only the in-frame clones, and not every one. Of over 100,000 clones in the sample, just under 95% were seen once. Sequencing input: PBMCs. Every receptor here comes from a woman aged 18-35 years in good health and CMV-seronegative.

V is TRBV5-4 and J is TRBJ1-1; no clear D gene. The CDR3 extends over 14 amino acids. Germline lookup yields CDR1 SGHNT and CDR2 YYREEE (reference sequence). V gave up 4 bases and J gave up 1 base, with 11 bases separating them. The CDR3 here is CASSTREANTEAFF. CDR3 DNA sequence: TGTGCCAGCAGCACCCGGGAGGCGAACACTGAAGCTTTCTTT.

This chain connects TRBV6-4 to TRBJ1-5; no reliable D call. This CDR3 spans 13 amino acids. Trimming left V 6 bases short and J 2 bases short, with 8 bases between. CDR1 MRHNA and CDR2 SNTAGT come from the germline V gene. The CDR3 DNA reads TGTGCCAGCAGCCCCTCGGGCAATCAGCCCCAGCATTTT. This gives the protein CASSPSGNQPQHF.

The chain uses TRBV7-8 and TRBJ2-7; D gene uncertain. Germline CDR1 SGHVS, CDR2 FQNEAQ. V lost 3 bases to trimming and J lost 3 bases, with 15 bases between them. The CDR3 runs to 15 residues. CDR3 sequence reads: CASSFQGGALYEQYF. CDR3 sequence (DNA): TGTGCCAGCAGCTTCCAAGGCGGAGCTCTCTACGAGCAGTACTTC.

The chain combines TRBV7-9 with TRBJ1-5; 7 bases line up with TRBD1. Germline CDR1 reads SEHNR; CDR2 reads FQNEAQ (reference sequence). The CDR3 sequence is 14 residues long. J was trimmed by 1 base and V by 5 bases; bases with no gene match: 2. The CDR3 region has the DNA TGTGCCAGCAGCCCGACAGGGAGCAATCAGCCCCAGCATTTT. Translation: CASSPTGSNQPQHF.

The CDR3 loop is CASSQTFIGDGYTF. CDR3 DNA: TGCGCCAGCAGCCAGACTTTTATAGGAGACGGCTACACCTTC. V gene TRBV4-3 combines with J gene TRBJ1-2; no firm D call. V gave up 3 bases and J gave up 8 bases, with 16 bases separating them. This CDR3 has 14 amino acids. The germline CDR1 and CDR2 sequences are LGHNA and YSLEER.

This sequence joins TRBV6-1 and TRBJ2-7, with D perhaps TRBD1 (6 bases). There are 15 residues in the CDR3. Trimming took 3 bases from V and 2 from J, leaving 14 bases between them. Germline V gives CDR1 MNHNS, CDR2 SASEGT. The CDR3 spells CASSDGTMLTYEQYF. The DNA of the CDR3 is TGTGCCAGCAGTGATGGGACAATGTTAACCTACGAGCAGTACTTC.

The V call is TRBV11-2, the J call TRBJ2-1; D is perhaps TRBD2 (7 bases). V lost 8 bases and J 0 bases, leaving 20 bases between the germline ends. The CDR3 runs to 17 residues. Germline CDR1 and CDR2: SGHAT and FQNNGV. In nucleotides, the CDR3 is TGTGCCAGCCGGTGGGGGCGGGAGAAAAGCTCCTACAATGAGCAGTTCTTC. Amino acid sequence: CASRWGREKSSYNEQFF.

This chain connects TRBV9 to TRBJ2-1; TRBD1 matches 9 bases. Trimming cost V 3 bases and J 4 bases; bases outside gene matches: 2. The CDR3 sequence is 14 residues long. Germline CDR1 reads SGDLS; CDR2 reads YYNGEE. The chain's CDR3 is CASSDRGPYNEQFF. CDR3 sequence (DNA): TGTGCCAGCAGCGACAGGGGGCCTTACAATGAGCAGTTCTTC.

The V gene is TRBV2, the J gene TRBJ2-1; TRBD2 is a possible D gene (6 bases). The germline CDR1 and CDR2 sequences are SNHLY and FYNNEI. V was trimmed by 5 bases and J by 3 bases, leaving 11 bases between them. The CDR3 loop spans 14 amino acids. CDR3 sequence reads: CASSRDGSYNEQFF. As DNA, the CDR3 is TGTGCCAGCAGTAGAGACGGGAGCTACAATGAGCAGTTCTTC.

This clone was seen just once. The V gene is TRBV10-3, the J gene TRBJ2-5; D not resolved. V was shortened by 6 bases and J by 5 bases, with 10 bases between the two germline ends. CDR1 is ENHRY, CDR2 SYGVKD, per germline. The CDR3 runs 12 residues. In nucleotides, the CDR3 is TGTGCCATCAGGACTGACGGTGAGACCCAGTACTTC. Protein product: CAIRTDGETQYF.

This clone was seen once. The genes are TRBV7-8 and TRBJ2-7; 10 nucleotides line up with TRBD2. CDR3 length: 14 residues. The V and J ends lost 6 bases and 6 bases, in that order; junction bases with no gene match: 8. The germline V gene has CDR1 SGHVS and CDR2 FQNEAQ. The chain's CDR3 is CASSHQGLAREQYF. For the CDR3, the DNA is TGTGCCAGCAGTCATCAGGGACTAGCGCGCGAGCAGTACTTC.

The gene calls are TRBV10-3 and TRBJ1-2, with 7 bases aligning to TRBD1. This CDR3 has 11 residues. Per the germline V gene, CDR1 is ENHRY and CDR2 is SYGVKD. The V gene end was trimmed by 8 bases and the J gene end by 4 bases; junction bases not matched to a gene: 1. The CDR3 here is CAIGTVYGYTF. For the CDR3, the DNA is TGTGCCATCGGGACAGTCTATGGCTACACCTTC.

The V and J genes are TRBV5-4 and TRBJ2-5; possible D gene TRBD1, 5 bases. Deletions cut 1 base from V and 5 bases from J, with 12 bases between. CDR3 length equals 14 residues. The germline V gene encodes CDR1 SGHNT and CDR2 YYREEE (reference sequence). CDR3 DNA: TGTGCCAGCAGCTTGTTTGGGGCTCGGGAGACCCAGTACTTC. This encodes CASSLFGARETQYF.

This chain connects TRBV7-9 to TRBJ1-2; D perhaps matches TRBD1 (5 bases). The CDR3 totals 12 residues. The germline gives CDR1 SEHNR, CDR2 FQNEAQ (reference sequence). Trimming left V 7 bases short and J 4 bases short, with 10 bases between. Here the CDR3 DNA reads TGTGCCAGCAACCAGGGAAGCTATGGCTACACCTTC. As protein: CASNQGSYGYTF.

V usage is TRBV7-6 and J usage is TRBJ2-7; TRBD2 matches 12 bases. This CDR3 region has 15 residues. CDR1 SGHVS and CDR2 FNYEAQ come from the germline V gene. V was clipped by 5 bases and J by 6 bases; unmatched bases: 8. CDR3 bases: TGTGCCAGCAGCGGCGGGACTAGCGGGCTTTTCGAGCAGTACTTC. Translation gives CASSGGTSGLFEQYF.

The J gene is TRBJ2-7, the V gene TRBV14; 8 bases match TRBD2. The germline CDR1 and CDR2 sequences are SGHDN and FVKESK. V dropped 0 bases and J dropped 2; count of bases not matched to a gene: 3. The length of the CDR3 is 15 residues. CDR3 in DNA: TGTGCCAGCAGCCAAGATCTCGGGAGGGCCTACGAGCAGTACTTC. Its protein product is CASSQDLGRAYEQYF.